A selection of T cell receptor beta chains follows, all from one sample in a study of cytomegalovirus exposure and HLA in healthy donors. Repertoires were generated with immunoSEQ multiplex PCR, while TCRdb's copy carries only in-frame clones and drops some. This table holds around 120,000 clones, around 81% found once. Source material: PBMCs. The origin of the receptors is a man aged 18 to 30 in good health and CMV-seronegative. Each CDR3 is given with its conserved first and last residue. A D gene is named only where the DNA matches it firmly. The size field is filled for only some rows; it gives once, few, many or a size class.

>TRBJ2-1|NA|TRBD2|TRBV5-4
CASSGSGGFYNEQFF
TGTGCCAGCAGCGGAAGCGGGGGATTCTACAATGAGCAGTTCTTC
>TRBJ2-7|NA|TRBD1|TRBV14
CASSQQGVLGEQYF
TGTGCCAGCAGCCAACAGGGGGTCTTGGGGGAGCAGTACTTC
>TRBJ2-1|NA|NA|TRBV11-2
CASSTVAGASSYNEQFF
TGTGCCAGCAGCACCGTCGCAGGGGCCAGCTCCTACAATGAGCAGTTCTTC
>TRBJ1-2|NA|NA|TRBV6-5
CASSFQGKVYGYTF
TGTGCCAGCAGTTTCCAGGGGAAAGTGTATGGCTACACCTTC
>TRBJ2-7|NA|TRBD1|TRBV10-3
CAITRDSQQYF
TGTGCCATCACCCGGGACAGCCAGCAGTACTTC
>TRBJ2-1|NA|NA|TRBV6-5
CASRPGSGPYNEQFF
TGTGCCAGCAGACCCGGAAGCGGCCCCTACAATGAGCAGTTCTTC
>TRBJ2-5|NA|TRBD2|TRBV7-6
CASSQSGGPGQETQYF
TGTGCCAGCAGCCAGAGCGGGGGTCCCGGCCAAGAGACCCAGTACTTC
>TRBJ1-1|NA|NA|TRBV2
CASWRVLNTEAFF
TGTGCCAGCTGGCGGGTCTTGAACACTGAAGCTTTCTTT
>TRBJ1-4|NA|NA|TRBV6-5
CASSYRQGQEKLFF
TGTGCCAGCAGTTACCGGCAGGGCCAGGAAAAACTGTTTTTT
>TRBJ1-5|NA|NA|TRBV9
CASSPTSGGSNQPQHF
TGTGCCAGCAGCCCTACCTCGGGCGGGAGCAATCAGCCCCAGCATTTT
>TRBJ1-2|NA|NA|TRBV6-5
CASSLGRLGGYTF
TGTGCCAGCAGTTTAGGACGACTAGGGGGCTACACCTTC
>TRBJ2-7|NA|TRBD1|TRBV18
CASSPRDRVSIEQYF
TGTGCCAGCTCACCACGGGACAGGGTCTCCATAGAGCAGTACTTC
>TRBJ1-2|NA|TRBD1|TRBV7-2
CASSLARQGGHYGYTF
TGTGCCAGCAGCTTAGCGCGACAGGGCGGTCACTATGGCTACACCTTC
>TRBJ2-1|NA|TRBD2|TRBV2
CASSGLAAGRLNEQFF
TGTGCCAGCAGTGGTCTGGCAGCGGGGAGGTTAAATGAGCAGTTCTTC
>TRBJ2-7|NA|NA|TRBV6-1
CASSEAARYEQYF
TGTGCCAGCAGTGAAGCTGCGCGTTACGAGCAGTACTTC
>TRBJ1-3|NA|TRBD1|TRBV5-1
CASSWRRPGQGGSGNTIYF
TGCGCCAGCAGCTGGAGACGCCCCGGACAGGGGGGCTCTGGAAACACCATATATTTT
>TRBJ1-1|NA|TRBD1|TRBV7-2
CASSWKHRDRAFF
TGTGCCAGCAGCTGGAAACACAGGGACAGGGCTTTCTTT
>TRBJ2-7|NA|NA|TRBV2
CASSEWRVGTYEQYF
TGTGCCAGCAGTGAATGGAGGGTTGGGACCTACGAGCAGTACTTC
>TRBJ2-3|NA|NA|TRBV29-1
CSARGAGGTDTQYF
TGCAGTGCCAGAGGAGCCGGGGGCACAGATACGCAGTATTTT
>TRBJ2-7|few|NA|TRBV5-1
CASSSQAGGEQYF
TGCGCCAGCAGCTCCCAGGCGGGTGGCGAGCAGTACTTC
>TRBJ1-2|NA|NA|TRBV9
CASSVALWEQGNYGYTF
TGTGCCAGCAGCGTAGCTCTATGGGAACAGGGAAACTATGGCTACACCTTC
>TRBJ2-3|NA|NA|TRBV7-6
CASSPKLSGGTDTQYF
TGTGCCAGCAGCCCAAAATTATCAGGGGGCACAGATACGCAGTATTTT
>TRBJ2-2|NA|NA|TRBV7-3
CASSPYRVINTGELFF
TGTGCCAGCAGCCCATACCGGGTCATCAACACCGGGGAGCTGTTTTTT
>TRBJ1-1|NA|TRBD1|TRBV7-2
CASSMGQGHGTEAFF
TGTGCCAGCAGCATGGGACAGGGGCACGGCACTGAAGCTTTCTTT
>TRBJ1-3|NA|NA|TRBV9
CASSVEQPYEGRRSTSGNTIYF
TGTGCCAGCAGCGTAGAACAGCCGTATGAAGGCAGAAGATCTACCTCTGGAAACACCATATATTTT
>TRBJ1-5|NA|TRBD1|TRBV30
CAWSPKLGQINQPQHF
TGTGCCTGGAGTCCGAAATTGGGACAGATTAATCAGCCCCAGCATTTT
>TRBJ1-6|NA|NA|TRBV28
CASSIPRQTINSPLHF
TGTGCCAGCAGTATCCCTCGACAGACCATTAATTCACCCCTCCACTTT
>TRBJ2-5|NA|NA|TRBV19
CASQDSSETQYF
TGTGCCAGCCAGGACTCTTCGGAGACCCAGTACTTC
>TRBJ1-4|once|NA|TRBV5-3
CARSLLRRGRGSRFNEKLFF
TGTGCCAGAAGCTTGTTAAGGCGCGGCCGAGGATCTCGATTTAATGAAAAACTGTTTTTT
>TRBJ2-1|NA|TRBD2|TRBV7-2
CASTPTGGGNEQFF
TGTGCCAGCACCCCCACGGGGGGAGGCAATGAGCAGTTCTTC
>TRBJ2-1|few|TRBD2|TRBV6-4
CASSGTSGGANEQFF
TGTGCCAGCAGTGGGACTAGCGGGGGGGCCAATGAGCAGTTCTTC
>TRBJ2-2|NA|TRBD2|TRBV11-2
CASSSPLRSGAGELFF
TGTGCCAGCAGCTCGCCCCTCAGGAGCGGGGCCGGGGAGCTGTTTTTT
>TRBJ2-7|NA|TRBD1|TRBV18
CASSPVEQRQGAYEQYF
TGCGCCAGCTCACCGGTTGAGCAGAGACAGGGAGCCTACGAGCAGTACTTC
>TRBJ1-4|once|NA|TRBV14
CASSQDQARVGEKLFF
TGTGCCAGCAGCCAAGACCAAGCCAGGGTGGGAGAAAAACTGTTTTTT
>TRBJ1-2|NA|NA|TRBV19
CASSIDQTFKKAAGYTF
TGTGCCAGTAGTATAGATCAGACATTCAAAAAGGCAGCTGGCTACACCTTC
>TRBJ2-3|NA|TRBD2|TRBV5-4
CASRRGTSGGRGDTQYF
TGTGCCAGCAGGCGAGGGACTAGCGGGGGGCGGGGAGATACGCAGTATTTT
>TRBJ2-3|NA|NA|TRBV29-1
CSVDDPLRVTDTQYF
TGCAGCGTTGACGATCCTTTAAGAGTCACAGATACGCAGTATTTT
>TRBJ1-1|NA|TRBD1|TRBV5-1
CASSKDRGYTEAFF
TGCGCCAGCAGCAAGGACAGGGGGTACACTGAAGCTTTCTTT
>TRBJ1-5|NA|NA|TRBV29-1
CSVGGNSNQPQHF
TGCAGCGTTGGCGGGAATAGCAATCAGCCCCAGCATTTT
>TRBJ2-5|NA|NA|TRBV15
CATSRDAGVGAGWETQYF
TGTGCCACCAGCAGAGATGCTGGCGTGGGCGCGGGGTGGGAGACCCAGTACTTC
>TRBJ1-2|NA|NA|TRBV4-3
CASSQHQGSYGYTF
TGCGCCAGCAGCCAACACCAGGGGAGCTATGGCTACACCTTC
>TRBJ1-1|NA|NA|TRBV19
CASSGQYEAFF
TGTGCCAGTAGTGGACAGTATGAAGCTTTCTTT
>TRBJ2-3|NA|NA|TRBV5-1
CASSSQSVDTQYF
TGCGCCAGCAGCTCTCAGTCAGTGGATACGCAGTATTTT
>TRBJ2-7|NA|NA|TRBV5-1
CASSAGQSGGPSSYEQYF
TGCGCCAGCAGCGCCGGACAGAGCGGAGGTCCGAGCTCCTACGAGCAGTACTTC
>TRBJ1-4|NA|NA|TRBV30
CAWRPLKPTNNEKLFF
TGTGCCTGGAGACCCCTCAAACCGACAAATAATGAAAAACTGTTTTTT
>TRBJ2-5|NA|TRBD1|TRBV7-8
CASSSRQGAREETQYF
TGTGCCAGCAGTTCTCGACAGGGGGCCAGGGAAGAGACCCAGTACTTC
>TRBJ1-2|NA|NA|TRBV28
CASSLGQRYGYTF
TGTGCCAGCAGTTTGGGTCAGCGCTATGGCTACACCTTC
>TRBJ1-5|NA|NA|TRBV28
CASSPDRNNQPQHF
TGTGCCAGCAGTCCGGACAGAAACAATCAGCCCCAGCATTTT
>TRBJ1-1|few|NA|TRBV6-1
CASSEDFTEAFF
TGTGCCAGCAGTGAGGACTTCACTGAAGCTTTCTTT
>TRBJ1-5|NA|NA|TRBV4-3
CASSQELGGAGQPQHF
TGCGCCAGCAGCCAAGAATTGGGGGGGGCCGGTCAGCCCCAGCATTTT
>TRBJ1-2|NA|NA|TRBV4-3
CASSQDLVMRTGSFGGYTF
TGCGCCAGCAGCCAAGATCTGGTCATGAGGACGGGGAGTTTTGGTGGCTACACCTTC
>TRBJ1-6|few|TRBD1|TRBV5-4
CASSMDRGNSPLHF
TGTGCCAGCAGCATGGACAGGGGAAATTCACCCCTCCACTTT
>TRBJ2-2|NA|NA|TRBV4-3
CASSQDPQGSTGELFF
TGCGCCAGCAGCCAAGATCCTCAGGGATCCACCGGGGAGCTGTTTTTT
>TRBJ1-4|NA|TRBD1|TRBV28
CASRSGQGAEKLFF
TGTGCCAGCAGATCCGGACAGGGGGCTGAAAAACTGTTTTTT
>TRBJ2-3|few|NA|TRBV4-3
CASSHVPGDTQYF
TGCGCCAGCAGCCATGTCCCCGGGGATACGCAGTATTTT